What follows is one T cell receptor (beta chain) and its context. What it binds is not known. The sample belongs to a study of T cell responses to AZD1222 COVID-19 vaccine. Study observations and caveats: Reportedly, close to half of spike-specific TCRs are directed against unmutated variant regions.

TCRdb's copy holds only in-frame clones and misses some; the assay was immunoSEQ multiplex PCR. The sample includes under 95,000 clones, around nine tenths seen only once; the top ten take roughly 12%. Sequenced material: peripheral blood, taken 28 days after the second AZD1222 dose. The TCR comes from an adult who received the AZD1222 COVID-19 vaccine.

The CDR3 reads CASSEGQGFEQYF. As DNA, the CDR3 is TGTGCCAGCAGTGAGGGACAGGGCTTCGAGCAGTACTTC. The chain employs TRBV25-1 and TRBJ2-7; TRBD1 matches at 9 bases. Germline V CDR1 and CDR2: MGHDK, SYGVNS. This CDR3 spans 13 amino acids. Germline trimming cut 3 bases from V and 6 bases from J; bases unmatched to any gene: 3.